The 8 T cell receptor beta chains below all came from one sample that was sequenced in a study of blood T cell repertoires in COVID-19 (dated by TCRdb to 2018 to 2020). Libraries were constructed by the immunoSEQ multiplex PCR assay. This immuneACCESS table, as held by TCRdb, lists in-frame sequences with V and J called but not all clones. Of the missing ones, under half trace to an unresolved V gene in checked studies; the others have no known cause. The sample table contains around 150,000 clones; only one count was recorded for about 90% of them. 4.8% of the sample is held by the ten biggest clonotypes. The material sequenced was peripheral blood. Source of these receptors: a young man with COVID-19, enrolled during active disease.

The chain links TRBV19 to TRBJ1-1; D unresolved. V dropped 7 bases and J dropped 1 base, with 16 bases sitting between them. The CDR3 is 15 amino acids. Germline V gene sequence: CDR1 LNHDA, CDR2 SQIVND (reference sequence). Here the CDR3 DNA reads TGTGCCAGTAAGGTTGTCGGACTCAAGAACACTGAAGCTTTCTTT. This translates into CASKVVGLKNTEAFF.

The chain uses TRBV9 and TRBJ2-1; 9 bases map to TRBD2. The V gene end was trimmed by 3 bases and the J gene end by 8 bases; junction bases not matched to a gene: 9. The CDR3 runs to 15 residues. Germline V CDR1 and CDR2: SGDLS, YYNGEE. The CDR3 protein is CASSARTGTSYEQFF. The CDR3, as DNA: TGTGCCAGCAGCGCCCGAACCGGGACTAGCTATGAGCAGTTCTTC.

The genes are TRBV12-5 and TRBJ1-6; D gene ambiguous. Trimming pared 0 bases from V and 7 bases from J, leaving 4 bases between. CDR1 is LGHNT and CDR2 is FRNRAP in the germline V gene. This CDR3 contains 13 residues. The CDR3 bases are TGTGCTAGTGGTTTGGTACAGAATTCACCCCTCCACTTT. Translation gives CASGLVQNSPLHF.

The chain couples TRBV2 to TRBJ2-7; TRBD1 is a possible D gene (5 bases). Trimming removed 7 bases at V and 1 base at J, with 14 bases between. The CDR3 consists of 14 residues. Germline CDR1 reads SNHLY; CDR2 reads FYNNEI. The CDR3 nucleotides read TGTGCCAGCAATTTGAATAGGGGATCCTACGAGCAGTACTTC. Translation: CASNLNRGSYEQYF.

This clone was seen just once. CDR3 sequence (DNA): TGTGCCAGCAGCTTAAGTCACGGTCAGCCCCAGCATTTT. Amino acids: CASSLSHGQPQHF. The chain combines TRBV7-3 with TRBJ1-5; unclear D gene. Germline-derived CDR1 and CDR2 are SGHTA and FQGTGA. CDR3 length: 13 residues. V lost 1 base to trimming and J lost 6 bases, with 7 bases between them.

This chain's CDR3 is CASSLRGAKNIQYF. The CDR3 coding sequence is TGTGCCAGCAGTTTAAGGGGGGCCAAAAACATTCAGTACTTC. The rearrangement links TRBV27 to TRBJ2-4; perhaps TRBD1 as D (6 bases). CDR1 and CDR2 (germline): MNHEY, SMNVEV (reference sequence). The CDR3 loop spans 14 amino acids. V gave up 2 bases and J gave up 1 base, with 6 bases separating them.

The CDR3 nucleotides are TGTGCCAGCAGCGTAGGAAATAGCGGGGTAGTTGAGCAGTTCTTC. Residues: CASSVGNSGVVEQFF. The V and J genes are TRBV9 and TRBJ2-1; 8 positions match TRBD2. The germline V gene encodes CDR1 SGDLS and CDR2 YYNGEE. The CDR3 length is 15 residues. V trimming: 0 bases; J trimming: 9 bases; junction bases outside the gene matches: 8.

V gene TRBV4-3 combines with J gene TRBJ2-7; TRBD2 aligns across 7 bases. With 0 bases clipped from V and 5 bases from J, the junction kept 7 bases outside the gene matches. There are 15 residues in the CDR3. Germline CDR1 is LGHNA and CDR2 is YSLEER. The CDR3 region is CASSQDGASGDEQYF. The DNA of the CDR3 is TGCGCCAGCAGCCAAGATGGAGCTAGCGGTGACGAGCAGTACTTC.